This T cell receptor beta chain was identified during a study of high-grade serous ovarian cancer treatment subgroups. Study at large: Each sample yielded on average around 7,000 unique TCR beta rearrangements from 13,000 or so reads.

V lost 4 bases to trimming and J lost 0 bases, with 6 bases between them. The CDR3 runs 13 residues. Germline CDR1 reads SGHRS; CDR2 reads YFSETQ. This table comes from immunoSEQ multiplex PCR, and its TCRdb copy is limited to in-frame clones, with some not included. The sample holds about 10,000 clones, around four fifths seen once. Tumor tissue was taken before any definitive surgery or chemotherapy was given. The chain combines TRBV5-1 with TRBJ2-3; D gene unclear. The TCR originated in a human donor with high-grade serous ovarian cancer. Sequencing used tumor tissue. The CDR3 DNA follows: TGCGCCAGCAGCCGCACCAGCACAGATACGCAGTATTTT. Protein sequence: CASSRTSTDTQYF.